What follows are 16 T cell receptor beta chains derived from one specimen sequenced in a study of cytomegalovirus exposure and HLA in healthy donors. Vbeta (60) and Jbeta (13) primers were used in the PCR. Generated by immunoSEQ multiplex PCR, the TCRdb table keeps only in-frame clones and is missing some. Of 150,000 to 200,000 clones in the sample, roughly three quarters were seen once. The material sequenced was PBMCs. All receptors derive from a woman in her thirties or forties in good health and CMV-seronegative.

The chain has TRBV11-3 and TRBJ2-7; 9 nucleotides align to TRBD1. CDR3 length equals 14 residues. Germline V gene sequence: CDR1 SGHNT, CDR2 YENEEA. Trimming at V came to 5 bases and at J to 6 bases, leaving 8 bases not matched to a gene. CDR3 amino acids: CASSRQRTGAEQYF. The CDR3 DNA reads TGTGCCAGCAGCCGCCAAAGGACAGGGGCCGAGCAGTACTTC.

V is TRBV5-4 and J is TRBJ2-3; D not certain. CDR3 size: 12 residues. CDR1 and CDR2 from the germline V gene are SGHNT and YYREEE (reference sequence). Trimming took 5 bases from V and 2 from J, leaving 6 bases between them. The CDR3 DNA reads TGTGCCAGCAGTTTAGTCACAGATACGCAGTATTTT. Translating it yields CASSLVTDTQYF.

V gene TRBV27 combines with J gene TRBJ2-7; 7 nucleotides match TRBD1. The CDR3 runs 15 residues. V was clipped by 6 bases and J by 2 bases; unmatched bases: 10. Looked up from germline, CDR1 is MNHEY and CDR2 is SMNVEV (reference sequence). DNA for the CDR3: TGTGCCAGCAGCAAACCAATGACAGGGACCTACGAGCAGTACTTC. Translating gives CASSKPMTGTYEQYF.

As regards this clone: Different DNA sequences within this sample yield the same CDR3. The chain links TRBV15 to TRBJ2-7, with D maybe TRBD1 (5 bases). The germline CDR1 and CDR2 sequences are LNHNV and YYDKDF (reference sequence). Trimming took off 0 bases at V and 3 bases at J, with 6 bases between the two ends. This CDR3 comprises 13 residues. The CDR3 is CATSRDRGYEQYF. The CDR3 DNA is TGTGCCACCAGCAGAGATAGGGGCTACGAGCAGTACTTC.

The DNA for the CDR3 is TGTGCCAGCAGTCCTCAGGAGCGGGAGGTCTTGGATACGCAGTATTTT. This sequence encodes CASSPQEREVLDTQYF. This chain uses TRBV27 with TRBJ2-3; 9 bases are shared with TRBD2. The germline CDR1 and CDR2 sequences are MNHEY and SMNVEV (reference sequence). Trimming cost V 5 bases and J 6 bases; bases outside gene matches: 12. The CDR3 totals 16 residues.

This clone is a singleton in its sample. The chain carries TRBV7-8 and TRBJ2-5, with a possible D match to TRBD2 (6 bases). With 10 bases removed from V and 5 bases from J, the gap between germline ends came to 11 bases. Germline V gene data show CDR1 as SGHVS and CDR2 as FQNEAQ. This CDR3 is 11 amino acids long. The CDR3: CAITGGETQYF. The CDR3 bases are TGTGCCATAACCGGAGGGGAGACCCAGTACTTC.

This clone was counted a single time. This sequence joins TRBV6-1 and TRBJ2-3; 7 nucleotides agree with TRBD2. Losses at the gene ends were 6 bases for V and 8 bases for J; bases not matched to a gene: 2. The CDR3 is made up of 11 amino acids. Germline-derived CDR1 and CDR2 are MNHNS and SASEGT. CDR3 sequence (DNA): TGTGCCAGCAGGGCGGGAGTTACGCAGTATTTT. This gives the protein CASRAGVTQYF.

The chain couples TRBV11-2 to TRBJ2-5, with TRBD2 matching 10 bases. V was clipped by 1 base and J by 0 bases; unmatched bases: 2. The germline CDR1 and CDR2 sequences are SGHAT and FQNNGV. The CDR3 totals 16 residues. CDR3 nucleotides: TGTGCCAGCAGCTTAGGAACTAGCGGGGACCAAGAGACCCAGTACTTC. It codes for CASSLGTSGDQETQYF.

The V and J genes are TRBV5-4 and TRBJ2-2, with 12 bases lining up with TRBD2. CDR1 and CDR2 (germline): SGHNT, YYREEE (reference sequence). Unmatched junction bases numbered 4, after V lost 4 bases and J lost 6 bases. The CDR3 loop spans 15 amino acids. CDR3 loop: CASSPGLAGAGELFF. The CDR3 coding sequence is TGTGCCAGCAGCCCGGGACTAGCGGGTGCCGGGGAGCTGTTTTTT.

This clone was seen only once. V is TRBV7-8 and J is TRBJ2-5; maybe TRBD2 (5 bases). With 5 bases removed from V and 2 bases from J, the gap between germline ends came to 21 bases. The CDR3 contains 17 residues. The germline gives CDR1 SGHVS, CDR2 FQNEAQ. This CDR3 is CASSELSGISGQETQYF. CDR3 DNA sequence: TGTGCCAGCAGCGAACTCTCGGGGATCTCTGGACAAGAGACCCAGTACTTC.

The chain has TRBV18 and TRBJ2-3, with 11 bases identical to TRBD1. Germline CDR1 and CDR2: KGHSH and LQKENI. The CDR3 covers 18 residues. The J segment lost 0 bases and the V segment lost 2 bases, leaving 7 bases of the junction unmatched. CDR3 sequence reads: CASSPRRTGGSSTDTQYF. DNA of the CDR3: TGTGCCAGCTCACCAAGGAGGACAGGGGGCTCTAGCACAGATACGCAGTATTTT.

CDR3 protein: CASSYGTGSTEAFF. CDR3 sequence (DNA): TGTGCCAGCAGTTATGGGACCGGGAGCACTGAAGCTTTCTTT. V is TRBV6-5 and J is TRBJ1-1; weak D call: TRBD1 (5 bases). The V and J ends lost 3 bases and 4 bases respectively, with 12 bases between them. Germline V gene data show CDR1 as MNHEY and CDR2 as SVGAGI. The CDR3 runs to 14 residues.

The chain carries TRBV11-2 and TRBJ1-1; D not resolved. This CDR3 is 14 amino acids long. Trimming removed 1 base at V and 3 bases at J, with 9 bases between. The germline V gene encodes CDR1 SGHAT and CDR2 FQNNGV. The CDR3 nucleotides read TGTGCCAGCAGCTTAGGCACGGGTTACACTGAAGCTTTCTTT. It encodes CASSLGTGYTEAFF.

This chain uses TRBV7-2 with TRBJ2-3; 7 bases align to TRBD1. CDR1 and CDR2 from the germline V gene are SGHTA and FQGNSA. The junction had 0 bases not matched to a gene; V was cut back by 1 base and J by 8 bases. The CDR3 is 12 residues long. CDR3 nucleotide sequence: TGTGCCAGCAGCTTAGACAGGGGTACGCAGTATTTT. This codes for CASSLDRGTQYF.

This sequence joins TRBV7-8 and TRBJ2-3; D is possibly TRBD2 (6 bases). This CDR3 has 14 residues. V was clipped by 6 bases and J by 1 base, with 11 bases between them. CDR1 is SGHVS, CDR2 FQNEAQ, per germline. The CDR3 sequence is CASRDERGTDTQYF. The CDR3 DNA reads as TGTGCCAGCAGAGACGAGCGGGGCACAGATACGCAGTATTTT.

This clone came up a few times. The gene calls are TRBV7-8 and TRBJ2-7, with TRBD1 identical over 7 bases. V shed 2 bases, J shed 6 bases, and the junction held 10 bases outside the gene matches. The CDR3 runs to 15 residues. Germline V gene lookup returns CDR1 SGHVS and CDR2 FQNEAQ. The DNA for the CDR3 is TGTGCCAGCAGCTTATACAGGGGAGAGGAGTCCGAGCAGTACTTC. Encoded protein: CASSLYRGEESEQYF. Drawing the rest from reference TRBV7-8 and TRBJ2-7, the complete variable domain is GAGVSQSPRYKVAKRGQDVALRCDPISGHVSLFWYQQALGQGPEFLTYFQNEAQLDKSGLPSDRFFAERPEGSVSTLKIQRTQQEDSAVYLCASSLYRGEESEQYFGPGTRLTVT.